One T cell receptor beta chain is described in this entry. Clones were sequenced by immunoSEQ multiplex PCR, and TCRdb holds only the in-frame ones, with some missing. The table has some 80,000 clones, roughly 90% seen once. This sample is part of a study of T cell changes during pregnancy in multiple sclerosis. This TCR derives from a female donor in good health, enrolled as a control in a pregnancy study. This material consisted of peripheral blood, taken in the first trimester of pregnancy.

The CDR3 nucleotides are TGTGCCAGCGGAAGACAGGGGTCCAATCAGCCCCAGCATTTT. This gives the protein CASGRQGSNQPQHF. The chain couples TRBV6-6 to TRBJ1-5; 8 nucleotides align to TRBD1. This CDR3 spans 14 amino acids. The trim removed 8 bases at V and 3 bases at J, leaving 6 bases unmatched. Germline V CDR1 and CDR2: MNHNY, SVGAGI (reference sequence).